This T cell receptor beta chain was recovered during a study of blood T cell repertoires in COVID-19. Across the study: Collection of acute and convalescent COVID-19 samples took place in the United States, Italy and Spain.

Original methodology: How many nucleated cells were present was estimated from reference gene primer amplification. TCRdb keeps only in-frame clones here, not all; method: immunoSEQ multiplex PCR. That table furnishes V, J and clone size, whereas the DNA furnished D and trimming. Of around 170,000 clones listed, approximately 86% are singletons. This CDR3 spans 17 amino acids. Per the germline V gene, CDR1 is SGHTA and CDR2 is FQGTGA. The V and J ends lost 2 bases and 1 base, in that order; junction bases with no gene match: 7. The V and J genes are TRBV7-3 and TRBJ2-3; 9 positions match TRBD1. The specimen was peripheral blood. This receptor was identified in a man aged 50 to 59 with active or convalescent COVID-19. DNA of the CDR3: TGTGCCAGCAGCTTAGTGGGACAGGGATCGGGCACAGATACGCAGTATTTT. Amino acids: CASSLVGQGSGTDTQYF.